The 27 T cell receptor beta chains given below trace back to one sample, sequenced in a study of spatial heterogeneity in lung cancer. Study-level results: Tumor mutation counts were tracked by expanded intratumoral alpha and beta TCR counts.

TCRdb used MiXCR to reprocess the 5' RACE reads, holding one entry per CDR3 protein. The table includes about 6,800 distinct CDR3 sequences, approximately 15% detected once. For these TCRs, the target antigens are not known. The time point denotes: sample taken at primary tumor resection. The input for sequencing was lung tumor tissue, taken at surgery. All receptors derive from a male donor with early-stage non-small cell lung cancer.

By frequency in the sample, this clonotype is medium-sized. This beta chain came through as a stray read in a library set up for alpha chains, and its size says little. The chain joins TRBV20-1 to TRBJ2-3, with 9 bases aligning to TRBD2. The germline CDR1 and CDR2 sequences are DFQATT and SNEGSKA (reference sequence). V dropped 3 bases and J dropped 1; count of bases not matched to a gene: 14. This CDR3 is built from 18 residues. CDR3 DNA sequence: TGCAGTGCTAGCTTGCTAGCGGGACTAATCACTGGCACAGATACGCAGTATTTT. Its protein is CSASLLAGLITGTDTQYF.

This clonotype was picked up a small number of times. Found in a library prepared for alpha chains, this beta chain is an off-target read, and its abundance has little meaning. The J gene is TRBJ2-3, the V gene TRBV4-3, with D possibly matching TRBD2 (5 bases). CDR1 is LGHNA, CDR2 YSLEER, per germline. The CDR3 consists of 14 residues. V gave up 0 bases and J gave up 6 bases, with 10 bases separating them. In nucleotides, the CDR3 is TGCGCCAGCAGCCAAGATTTAGCGTCGGATACGCAGTATTTT. Its translation: CASSQDLASDTQYF.

This clonotype showed up many times. This beta chain is an unintended read in a library built for alpha chains; its size means little. The chain has TRBV11-2 and TRBJ2-2; no reliable D call. Per germline, CDR1 SGHAT and CDR2 FQNNGV. This CDR3 has 12 residues. The V gene lost 6 bases and the J gene lost 6 bases, with 8 bases spanning the gap. CDR3 nucleotide sequence: TGTGCCAGCAGTCCGTTCCCCGGGGAGCTGTTTTTT. Protein sequence: CASSPFPGELFF.

This clonotype is medium-sized (0.01 to 0.1%). This beta chain is a stray sequence in a library constructed for alpha chains; its clone size is not meaningful. This chain uses TRBV27 with TRBJ1-1; perhaps TRBD1 as D (5 bases). This CDR3 contains 13 residues. CDR1 and CDR2 (germline): MNHEY, SMNVEV (reference sequence). V lost 6 bases and J 5 bases, leaving 13 bases between the germline ends. The CDR3 DNA reads as TGTGCCAGCAGACTATGGGGCCGGACTGAAGCTTTCTTT. It translates to CASRLWGRTEAFF.

This clonotype has just a few counts. This beta chain came through as a stray read in a library set up for alpha chains, and its size says little. The V and J genes are TRBV4-1 and TRBJ1-1; 7 positions agree with TRBD1. The ends lost 8 bases at V and 5 bases at J; junction bases unmatched: 11. The CDR3 consists of 14 residues. Germline V lookup: CDR1 MGHRA, CDR2 YSYEKL. The CDR3 loop reads CASRDSLRRTEAFF. Here the CDR3 DNA reads TGCGCCAGCCGGGACAGCCTACGGCGAACTGAAGCTTTCTTT.

In this sample, this clonotype is medium-sized. Because this beta chain is a stray read in a library intended to capture alpha chains, its abundance should not be given much weight. This chain joins TRBV18 and TRBJ1-5, with TRBD1 as a possible D gene (6 bases). The ends were cut back, 2 bases at V and 6 bases at J, with 11 bases in the middle. The CDR3 runs 14 residues. Germline V gene sequence: CDR1 KGHSH, CDR2 LQKENI. CDR3 in amino acids: CASSPDRSVQPQHF. The CDR3 bases are TGTGCCAGCTCACCAGACAGGTCGGTTCAGCCCCAGCATTTT.

This clonotype was counted ten times or more. This beta chain turned up in a library designed for alpha chains; as an off-target read, its abundance says little. The chain couples TRBV10-3 to TRBJ1-4; 9 bases are a match to TRBD1. The length of the CDR3 is 13 residues. V shed 2 bases and J 9 bases; nucleotides not matched to a gene: 1. The germline V gene has CDR1 ENHRY and CDR2 SYGVKD. The CDR3: CAISEGQGQKLFF. CDR3 bases: TGTGCCATCAGTGAGGGACAGGGGCAAAAACTGTTTTTT.

This clonotype came up many times. The library was designed around alpha chains, so this beta chain is a stray read whose abundance carries little weight. The chain recombines TRBV5-1 with TRBJ2-3; D is unresolved. The length of the CDR3 is 13 residues. Per germline, CDR1 SGHRS and CDR2 YFSETQ. V shed 1 base and J shed 6 bases, with 9 bases lying between them. CDR3 sequence: CASSLSGPDTQYF. The CDR3, as DNA: TGCGCCAGCAGCTTGAGTGGGCCGGATACGCAGTATTTT.

This clonotype was counted ten times or more. With the library built for alpha chains, this beta chain is off target and its frequency is not meaningful. V gene TRBV20-1 combines with J gene TRBJ2-3, with D unresolved. Trimming removed 7 bases from V and 6 bases from J, with 14 bases in between. CDR1 and CDR2 (germline): DFQATT, SNEGSKA (reference sequence). This CDR3 region has 12 residues. The CDR3 region is CSVASPTDTQYF. The CDR3, as DNA: TGCAGTGTGGCGTCCCCTACGGATACGCAGTATTTT.

As for this clonotype: This beta chain is off target for a library built for alpha chains, so its abundance means little. The chain couples TRBV7-9 to TRBJ1-5; D gene uncertain. The germline V gene has CDR1 SEHNR and CDR2 FQNEAQ (reference sequence). CDR3 length equals 13 residues. Trimming shortened V by 0 bases and J by 5 bases, and 5 bases separated the two germline ends. The CDR3 nucleotides are TGTGCCAGCAGCTTAGCTTGGGATCAGCCCCAGCATTTT. This translates into CASSLAWDQPQHF.

Concerning this clonotype itself: Little can be read into the size of this beta chain, an off-target read in a library designed for alpha chains. The CDR3: CASSASGVSTDTQYF. The CDR3 DNA follows: TGTGCCAGCAGCGCTAGCGGAGTTAGCACAGATACGCAGTATTTT. The chain is built from TRBV9 and TRBJ2-3; TRBD2 agrees at 7 bases. The CDR3 is 15 amino acids. V lost 3 bases to trimming and J lost 0 bases; unmatched junction nucleotides: 4. Germline CDR1 reads SGDLS; CDR2 reads YYNGEE.

Remarks on this clonotype: For a library built for alpha chains, this beta chain is a stray read; little rests on its size. The chain uses TRBV6-1 and TRBJ2-2, with D possibly matching TRBD2 (6 bases). The V and J ends lost 3 bases and 3 bases respectively, with 17 bases between them. This CDR3 contains 17 residues. Per germline, CDR1 MNHNS and CDR2 SASEGT. In nucleotides, the CDR3 is TGTGCCAGCAGTGACTACACGGGGGTCGAGTACACCGGGGAGCTGTTTTTT. Protein product: CASSDYTGVEYTGELFF.

In the case of this clonotype: The DNA is left out, because the CDR3 cannot be placed on it with certainty; the CDR3 is given as TCRdb lists it. As an off-target read in a library built for alpha chains, this beta chain has a frequency of little significance. V usage is TRBV6-5 and J usage is TRBJ2-4. Germline loops: CDR1 MNHEY, CDR2 SVGAGI. The CDR3 is made up of 16 amino acids, end residues included. The CDR3 sequence: CASSSSRSLAKNIQYF.

By share, this clonotype counts as medium-sized. This beta chain slipped into a library made for alpha chains as a stray read, so its size is not meaningful. The chain couples TRBV29-1 to TRBJ2-7; 13 bases map to TRBD2. In germline, CDR1 is SQVTM, CDR2 ANQGSEA. CDR3 size: 15 residues. The J segment lost 4 bases and the V segment lost 5 bases, leaving 8 bases of the junction unmatched. CDR3 in DNA: TGCAGCGTTTCCGGACTAGCGGGAGTCCTTTACGAGCAGTACTTC. Protein: CSVSGLAGVLYEQYF.

This clonotype has just a few counts. A library made for alpha chains picked up this beta chain off target, so its size means little. This rearrangement joins TRBV6-5 to TRBJ2-7, with TRBD2 as a possible D gene (5 bases). V lost 2 bases and J 7 bases, leaving 12 bases between the germline ends. The CDR3 sequence is 13 residues long. CDR1 MNHEY and CDR2 SVGAGI come from the germline V gene. DNA of the CDR3: TGTGCCAGCAGTTACGTGGCGAGGAGGGAGCAGTACTTC. It encodes CASSYVARREQYF.

By share, this clonotype ranks as medium-sized. This beta chain is a stray read from a library made for alpha chains; its abundance is not meaningful. This rearrangement joins TRBV2 to TRBJ1-2, with D maybe TRBD1 (6 bases). The germline CDR1 and CDR2 sequences are SNHLY and FYNNEI. The V end was cut by 7 bases, the J end by 3 bases, with 15 bases between. This CDR3 has 14 amino acids. The CDR3 bases are TGTGCCAGCACGAGGGGGGAGATGGACTATGGCTACACCTTC. Translated, it gives CASTRGEMDYGYTF. Complete variable domain (other parts from reference TRBV2 and TRBJ1-2): EPEVTQTPSHQVTQMGQEVILRCVPISNHLYFYWYRQILGQKVEFLVSFYNNEISEKSEIFDDQFSVERPDGSNFTLKIRSTKLEDSAMYFCASTRGEMDYGYTFGSGTRLTVV.

This clonotype was seen only a few times. This beta chain is an off-target read within a library intended for alpha chains, so its frequency means little. The rearrangement links TRBV4-1 to TRBJ2-1; 11 bases map to TRBD2. This CDR3 is 17 amino acids long. V was clipped by 0 bases and J by 4 bases; unmatched bases: 5. The germline gives CDR1 MGHRA, CDR2 YSYEKL. This CDR3 reads CASSQDQTSGKYNEQFF. Written as DNA, the CDR3 is TGCGCCAGCAGCCAAGACCAGACTAGCGGGAAATACAATGAGCAGTTCTTC.

The table lists this clonotype with a count of one. Being off target in a library aimed at alpha chains, this beta chain has a size of little meaning. This rearrangement joins TRBV11-3 to TRBJ2-7; tentatively, D is TRBD2 (5 bases). Germline assignment: CDR1 SGHNT and CDR2 YENEEA. Trimming took off 4 bases at V and 5 bases at J, with 12 bases between the two ends. The CDR3 is made up of 13 amino acids. Here the CDR3 reads CASSSRGMDEQYF. CDR3 DNA sequence: TGTGCCAGCAGCTCCCGAGGGATGGACGAGCAGTACTTC.

This clonotype showed up many times. This beta chain came through as a stray read in a library set up for alpha chains, and its size says little. The rearrangement links TRBV29-1 to TRBJ2-1; no definite D call. Between the trimmed V and J ends, which lost 6 bases and 7 bases, there was a span of 10 bases. Germline values: CDR1 SQVTM, CDR2 ANQGSEA. This CDR3 is built from 11 residues. The CDR3 bases are TGCAGCGTAAGGACCCTAAATGAGCAGTTCTTC. Residues: CSVRTLNEQFF.

A remark on this clonotype: This beta chain appears as a stray read in a library generated for alpha chains; its size is not informative. V gene TRBV27 combines with J gene TRBJ2-5, with D unresolved. From germline, CDR1 is MNHEY and CDR2 SMNVEV (reference sequence). Trimming removed 3 bases from V and 5 bases from J, with 10 bases in between. The CDR3 contains 13 residues. The CDR3 nucleotides are TGTGCCAGCAGTTTCGGGTATGGGGAGACCCAGTACTTC. Translating gives CASSFGYGETQYF.

By frequency in the sample, this clonotype is medium-sized. Being off target in a library aimed at alpha chains, this beta chain has a size of little meaning. The CDR3 region has the DNA TGCAGTGCTAGATCGGACAGGTCCGGAAACACCATATATTTT. The encoded protein is CSARSDRSGNTIYF. V is TRBV20-1 and J is TRBJ1-3; 7 nucleotides align to TRBD1. Germline V gene data show CDR1 as DFQATT and CDR2 as SNEGSKA (reference sequence). V was pared by 2 bases and J by 4 bases, with 5 bases of the junction left unmatched. The CDR3 loop spans 14 amino acids.

This clonotype was seen at least ten times. This beta chain is an unintended read in a library built for alpha chains; its size means little. The chain combines TRBV29-1 with TRBJ2-7; 13 nucleotides align to TRBD2. J lost 0 bases, V lost 4 bases, and 6 bases had no gene match. The germline gives CDR1 SQVTM, CDR2 ANQGSEA. The CDR3 extends over 16 amino acids. Here the CDR3 DNA reads TGCAGCGTTGTCGGGACTAGCGGGACCAGCTCCTACGAGCAGTACTTC. Translation gives CSVVGTSGTSSYEQYF.

This clonotype was recorded a few times. A library prepared for alpha chains yielded this beta chain as an off-target read; its size is of little meaning. The genes are TRBV30 and TRBJ2-3; 7 bases align to TRBD1. Germline-derived CDR1 and CDR2 are GTSNPN and SVGIG (reference sequence). V gave up 4 bases and J gave up 0 bases; unmatched junction bases: 7. CDR3 length: 15 amino acids. This chain's CDR3 is CAWNGAGGSTDTQYF. The CDR3 DNA is TGTGCCTGGAACGGGGCAGGGGGAAGCACAGATACGCAGTATTTT.

As concerns this clonotype: The library was prepared for alpha chains; this beta chain is a stray read, so its frequency means little. The CDR3, as DNA: TGTGCCAGCAGTTTATCCGGAGCCAACGTCCTGACTTTC. This encodes CASSLSGANVLTF. V is TRBV27 and J is TRBJ2-6; D uncertain. The CDR3 contains 13 residues. Trimming pared 0 bases from V and 7 bases from J, leaving 4 bases between. Germline CDR1 reads MNHEY; CDR2 reads SMNVEV (reference sequence). The full variable domain, in which reference TRBV27 and TRBJ2-6 provide the parts outside the CDR3, is EAQVTQNPRYLITVTGKKLTVTCSQNMNHEYMSWYRQDPGLGLRQIYYSMNVEVTDKGDVPEGYKVSRKEKRNFPLILESPSPNQTSLYFCASSLSGANVLTFGAGSRLTVL.

This clonotype is large (0.1 to 1%) within its sample. In a library made to pick up alpha chains, this beta chain is a stray read with a size that means little. This chain uses TRBV29-1 with TRBJ1-1; 10 positions match TRBD1. There are 14 residues in the CDR3. The trim removed 4 bases at V and 5 bases at J, leaving 7 bases unmatched. Germline lookup yields CDR1 SQVTM and CDR2 ANQGSEA. The CDR3 region has the DNA TGCAGCGTTGGGGACAGGGGAGAGAGGACTGAAGCTTTCTTT. Its translation is CSVGDRGERTEAFF.

By frequency in the sample, this clonotype is medium-sized. This beta chain is an unintended read in a library built for alpha chains; its size means little. The chain combines TRBV30 with TRBJ1-5; 7 nucleotides agree with TRBD1. The germline V gene encodes CDR1 GTSNPN and CDR2 SVGIG (reference sequence). J was trimmed by 5 bases and V by 1 base; bases with no gene match: 5. CDR3 length: 14 residues. In DNA form, the CDR3 reads TGTGCCTGGAGTGCTGACAGGGACTATCAGCCCCAGCATTTT. As protein: CAWSADRDYQPQHF.

This clonotype is categorized as medium-sized. The library was prepared for alpha chains; this beta chain is a stray read, so its frequency means little. The gene calls are TRBV28 and TRBJ1-1; weak D call: TRBD1 (5 bases). CDR3 length: 14 amino acids. The germline V gene has CDR1 MDHEN and CDR2 SYDVKM. V gave up 3 bases and J gave up 8 bases, with 16 bases separating them. The CDR3 loop is CASSFPGLRGEAFF. The CDR3 nucleotides are TGTGCCAGCAGTTTTCCGGGACTGAGAGGCGAAGCTTTCTTT. Using reference TRBV28 and TRBJ1-1 for the parts outside the CDR3, the full variable domain is DVKVTQSSRYLVKRTGEKVFLECVQDMDHENMFWYRQDPGLGLRLIYFSYDVKMKEKGDIPEGYSVSREKKERFSLILESASTNQTSMYLCASSFPGLRGEAFFGQGTRLTVV.